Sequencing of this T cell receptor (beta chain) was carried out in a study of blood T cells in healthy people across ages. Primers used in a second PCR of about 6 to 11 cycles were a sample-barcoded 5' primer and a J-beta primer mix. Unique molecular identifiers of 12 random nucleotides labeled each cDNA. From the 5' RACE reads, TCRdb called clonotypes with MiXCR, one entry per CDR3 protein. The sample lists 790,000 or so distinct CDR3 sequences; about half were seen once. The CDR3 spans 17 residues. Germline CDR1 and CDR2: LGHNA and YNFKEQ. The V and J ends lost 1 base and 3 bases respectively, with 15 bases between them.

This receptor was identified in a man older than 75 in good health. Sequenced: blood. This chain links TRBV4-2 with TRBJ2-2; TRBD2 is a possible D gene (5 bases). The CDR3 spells CASSQAPSGSYTGELFF. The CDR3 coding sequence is TGTGCCAGCAGCCAAGCCCCGTCGGGATCCTACACCGGGGAGCTGTTTTTT.